These T cell receptor beta chains were read from a single sample in a study of T cell responses to AZD1222 COVID-19 vaccine. Clones were sequenced by immunoSEQ multiplex PCR, and TCRdb holds only the in-frame ones, with some missing. The sample lists over 90,000 clones, 75% to 90% seen once, with 20% to 25% in the top ten. The sample here was peripheral blood, taken on day 0 of AZD1222 vaccination. Receptors were obtained from an adult in good health. Both conserved end residues are part of each CDR3.

v_gene: TRBV7-8; len: 16; CDR3aa: CASSLGAGSILDTQYF
v_gene: TRBV6-5; len: 15; CDR3aa: CASRRPGQWDTEAFF
v_gene: TRBV28; len: 14; CDR3aa: CAESGGQNTGELFF
v_gene: TRBV2; len: 13; CDR3aa: CATREAGATEAFF
v_gene: TRBV7-2; len: 13; CDR3aa: CASSLALQETQYF
v_gene: TRBV7-9; len: 13; CDR3aa: CASSVTGTGELFF
v_gene: TRBV6-5; len: 13; CDR3aa: CASSYGRDQPQHF
v_gene: TRBV15; len: 14; CDR3aa: CATSDRQVFYGYTF
v_gene: TRBV12-3/TRBV12-4; len: 13; CDR3aa: CASSFRSSYEQYF
v_gene: TRBV7-9; len: 15; CDR3aa: CASSSRTGNTGELFF
v_gene: TRBV19; len: 16; CDR3aa: CASTVWTVTSGNTIYF
v_gene: TRBV9; len: 15; CDR3aa: CASSVGTVHTGELFF
v_gene: TRBV3-1/TRBV3-2; len: 16; CDR3aa: CASSRLDYSWDTEAFF
v_gene: TRBV5-1; len: 13; CDR3aa: CASSAVLNTEAFF
v_gene: TRBV5-5; len: 14; CDR3aa: CASTPGPGSYEQYF
v_gene: TRBV19; len: 17; CDR3aa: CASSLSQGALTSTEAFF
v_gene: TRBV28; len: 14; CDR3aa: CASSPTGLTYEQYF
v_gene: TRBV9; len: 20; CDR3aa: CASSPTPGLAGPFSHYEQYF
v_gene: TRBV5-1; len: 14; CDR3aa: CASSLYGPNTEAFF
v_gene: TRBV19; len: 16; CDR3aa: CASSTRQGRSNTEAFF
v_gene: TRBV21-1; len: 13; CDR3aa: CASIAPSGNTIYF
v_gene: TRBV7-8; len: 15; CDR3aa: CASSLDFRSGQPQHF